These 26 T cell receptor beta chains were sequenced from one sample in a study of OX40 agonist ivuxolimab in advanced cancers. TCRdb's copy holds only in-frame clones and misses some; the assay was immunoSEQ multiplex PCR. Of around 59,000 clones in the sample, around nine tenths are singletons; the top ten hold approximately 0.99%. The specimen was CD4+ or CD8+ T cells sorted from blood, collected in a trial of the OX40 agonist ivuxolimab. Receptors were obtained from an adult with an advanced solid tumor such as melanoma, head and neck, liver or kidney cancer.

The chain is built from TRBV2 and TRBJ1-2; tentative D call: TRBD1 (6 bases). The CDR3 runs to 11 residues. Germline V CDR1 and CDR2: SNHLY, FYNNEI. Trimming removed 8 bases from V and 13 bases from J, with 17 bases in between. CDR3 coding DNA: TGTGCCAGCGAGCAAAGACAGGTCCTCACCTTC. Residues: CASEQRQVLTF.

A remark on this clone: Other nucleotide sequences from this sample produce the same CDR3. J is TRBJ1-4 and V is TRBV28; D might be TRBD1 (5 bases). Per the germline V gene, CDR1 is MDHEN and CDR2 is SYDVKM. Trimming took off 3 bases at V and 5 bases at J, with 13 bases between the two ends. The CDR3 runs 15 residues. In DNA form, the CDR3 reads TGTGCCAGCAGTTTGGGGGACCGAAGGAATGAAAAACTGTTTTTT. The encoded protein is CASSLGDRRNEKLFF.

The gene calls are TRBV4-3 and TRBJ1-1; 9 nucleotides match TRBD1. The CDR3 totals 15 residues. Germline V gene lookup returns CDR1 LGHNA and CDR2 YSLEER. V lost 2 bases and J lost 5; bases outside the gene matches: 6. Written as DNA, the CDR3 is TGCGCCAGCAGCCAACTACAGGGGGCTGTTACTGAAGCTTTCTTT. Translating it yields CASSQLQGAVTEAFF.

V gene TRBV7-9 combines with J gene TRBJ2-5; no clear D gene. The CDR3 is made up of 12 amino acids. The germline V and J ends were trimmed by 5 bases and 1 base, with 5 bases remaining between them. Germline lookup yields CDR1 SEHNR and CDR2 FQNEAQ (reference sequence). CDR3 DNA sequence: TGTGCCAGCAGCCCTCTCCAAGAGACCCAGTACTTC. Amino acids: CASSPLQETQYF.

This sequence joins TRBV5-1 and TRBJ1-4; the D gene is possibly TRBD1 (6 bases). V lost 4 bases to trimming and J lost 7 bases, with 20 bases between them. From germline, CDR1 is SGHRS and CDR2 YFSETQ. The CDR3 covers 16 residues. DNA for the CDR3: TGCGCCAGCAGCCCTACCTATCAGGGGACGGGTGAAAAACTGTTTTTT. Amino acid sequence: CASSPTYQGTGEKLFF. Using reference TRBV5-1 and TRBJ1-4 for the parts outside the CDR3, the full variable domain is KAGVTQTPRYLIKTRGQQVTLSCSPISGHRSVSWYQQTPGQGLQFLFEYFSETQRNKGNFPGRFSGRQFSNSRSEMNVSTLELGDSALYLCASSPTYQGTGEKLFFGSGTQLSVL.

The chain has TRBV6-5 and TRBJ1-1; D is perhaps TRBD1 (5 bases). Trimming took off 4 bases at V and 4 bases at J, with 19 bases between the two ends. Germline lookup yields CDR1 MNHEY and CDR2 SVGAGI. CDR3 length equals 16 residues. This CDR3 is CASSLAPRAAGTEAFF. The CDR3 DNA reads as TGTGCCAGCAGTTTGGCCCCCAGGGCTGCCGGCACTGAAGCTTTCTTT.

The CDR3 DNA is TGTGCCAGCAGTTTTGGCCCACAGGGGGGCTACACCTTC. Amino acid sequence: CASSFGPQGGYTF. The rearrangement joins TRBV27 to TRBJ1-2; 7 bases are shared with TRBD1. Germline loops: CDR1 MNHEY, CDR2 SMNVEV (reference sequence). This CDR3 has 13 residues. The ends lost 3 bases at V and 8 bases at J; junction bases unmatched: 6.

J is TRBJ2-3 and V is TRBV19, with D tentatively TRBD2 (6 bases). The germline V gene encodes CDR1 LNHDA and CDR2 SQIVND (reference sequence). V was clipped by 6 bases and J by 4 bases, with 17 bases between them. The CDR3 runs 15 residues. In DNA form, the CDR3 reads TGTGCCAGTAGCTATAGAGGGACTTGGGCAGATACGCAGTATTTT. Translating gives CASSYRGTWADTQYF.

This clone turned up a few times. CDR3 residues: CASSFPGATEAFF. The CDR3 DNA is TGTGCCAGCAGTTTCCCAGGAGCCACTGAAGCTTTCTTT. The V gene is TRBV28, the J gene TRBJ1-1; D gene ambiguous. Trimming removed 3 bases from V and 4 bases from J, with 9 bases in between. From germline, CDR1 is MDHEN and CDR2 SYDVKM. The CDR3 length is 13 residues.

This clone has more than one count but fewer than ten. The chain is built from TRBV6-5 and TRBJ2-7; a possible D gene is TRBD1 (5 bases). CDR1 MNHEY and CDR2 SVGAGI come from the germline V gene. CDR3 size: 11 residues. V dropped 5 bases and J dropped 12 bases, with 14 bases sitting between them. CDR3 in DNA: TGTGCCAGCAGTGACCCGGCAGGGCGGTACTTC. This gives the protein CASSDPAGRYF.

The gene calls are TRBV6-1 and TRBJ2-5; maybe TRBD1 (8 bases). This CDR3 comprises 14 residues. Per germline, CDR1 MNHNS and CDR2 SASEGT. V gave up 5 bases and J gave up 4 bases, with 14 bases separating them. The CDR3 is CASSFTGGGETQYF. The DNA for the CDR3 is TGTGCCAGCAGTTTCACAGGGGGGGGAGAGACCCAGTACTTC.

This clone occurred a few times. The rearrangement joins TRBV4-1 to TRBJ2-7, with 8 bases fitting TRBD1. V shed 6 bases and J 1 base; nucleotides not matched to a gene: 11. This CDR3 has 16 residues. Germline V gene data show CDR1 as MGHRA and CDR2 as YSYEKL. The CDR3 sequence: CASSLTDRGLSYEQYF. CDR3 nucleotides: TGCGCCAGCAGTCTGACAGACAGGGGTTTGTCCTACGAGCAGTACTTC.

In its sample, this clone ranks as medium-sized (0.01 to 0.1%). This chain uses TRBV30 with TRBJ1-1; tentative D call: TRBD1 (6 bases). This CDR3 has 13 residues. The V and J ends lost 4 bases and 5 bases respectively, with 14 bases between them. Per germline, CDR1 GTSNPN and CDR2 SVGIG (reference sequence). The CDR3 sequence is CAWMGKRGTEAFF. DNA for the CDR3: TGTGCCTGGATGGGGAAAAGGGGGACTGAAGCTTTCTTT.

The chain recombines TRBV5-8 with TRBJ2-5; D perhaps matches TRBD1 (5 bases). This CDR3 has 18 amino acids. Trimming stripped 3 bases from V and 1 base from J, with 22 bases between. Germline values: CDR1 SGHTS, CDR2 YDEGEE. The CDR3 loop reads CASSSRTLGWTSQETQYF. DNA for the CDR3: TGTGCCAGCAGCTCCCGAACTCTCGGTTGGACAAGCCAAGAGACCCAGTACTTC.

V gene TRBV9 combines with J gene TRBJ2-5; D is unclear. The germline gives CDR1 SGDLS, CDR2 YYNGEE. V was clipped by 0 bases and J by 5 bases, with 11 bases between them. The CDR3 totals 14 residues. The CDR3 reads CASSVAGSGETQYF. The CDR3 DNA reads TGTGCCAGCAGCGTAGCTGGATCCGGGGAGACCCAGTACTTC.

V and J are TRBV18 and TRBJ2-2; the match to TRBD2 covers 8 bases. Trimming took 5 bases from V and 0 from J; bases not matched to a gene: 8. From germline, CDR1 is KGHSH and CDR2 LQKENI. The CDR3 spans 17 residues. The CDR3 sequence: CASSTIRTSPNTGELFF. In DNA form, the CDR3 reads TGTGCCAGCTCAACCATACGGACTAGCCCGAACACCGGGGAGCTGTTTTTT.

CDR3: CASSRRVGLSGNTIYF. CDR3 in DNA: TGTGCCAGCAGCCGAAGAGTGGGACTCTCTGGAAACACCATATATTTT. The J gene is TRBJ1-3, the V gene TRBV5-6; perhaps TRBD1 as D (5 bases). The CDR3 length is 16 residues. Between the trimmed V and J ends, which lost 4 bases and 0 bases, there was a span of 14 bases. The germline gives CDR1 SGHDT, CDR2 YYEEEE. The full variable domain, with the rest looked up from reference TRBV5-6 and TRBJ1-3, is DAGVTQSPTHLIKTRGQQVTLRCSPKSGHDTVSWYQQALGQGPQFIFQYYEEEERQRGNFPDRFSGHQFPNYSSELNVNALLLGDSALYLCASSRRVGLSGNTIYFGEGSWLTVV.

This clone came up a few times. This chain uses TRBV30 with TRBJ2-3, with 11 bases matching TRBD2. Trimming took 5 bases from V and 6 from J; bases not matched to a gene: 10. The length of the CDR3 is 15 residues. Per germline, CDR1 GTSNPN and CDR2 SVGIG (reference sequence). CDR3 loop: CAWQPLAGVGDTQYF. The CDR3 DNA sequence: TGTGCCTGGCAGCCACTAGCGGGAGTAGGGGATACGCAGTATTTT.

The chain recombines TRBV5-4 with TRBJ2-5; 8 bases align to TRBD2. CDR1 is SGHNT, CDR2 YYREEE, per germline (reference sequence). There are 15 residues in the CDR3. The V segment lost 6 bases and the J segment 3 bases; nucleotides outside the gene matches: 10. The CDR3 DNA reads as TGTGCCAGCAAACAGGGAGCGGGAGAGGAAGAGACCCAGTACTTC. Its translation: CASKQGAGEEETQYF.

CDR3 DNA sequence: TGCGCCAGCAGCTTGGGGACAGGGGGGAGCAATCAGCCCCAGCATTTT. Protein product: CASSLGTGGSNQPQHF. The chain uses TRBV5-1 and TRBJ1-5; 10 nucleotides line up with TRBD1. J gave up 1 base and V 0 bases, and 1 base lay outside the gene matches. The CDR3 sequence is 16 residues long. CDR1 SGHRS and CDR2 YFSETQ come from the germline V gene. Variable domain in full (rest from reference TRBV5-1 and TRBJ1-5): KAGVTQTPRYLIKTRGQQVTLSCSPISGHRSVSWYQQTPGQGLQFLFEYFSETQRNKGNFPGRFSGRQFSNSRSEMNVSTLELGDSALYLCASSLGTGGSNQPQHFGDGTRLSIL.

The chain is built from TRBV28 and TRBJ1-6, with D possibly matching TRBD1 (6 bases). Per germline, CDR1 MDHEN and CDR2 SYDVKM. V lost 8 bases, J lost 14 bases, and 22 bases lay in between. The CDR3 runs 14 residues. Written as DNA, the CDR3 is TGTGCCAGCCTGGGACACCAGGGAGAATGGGCCCTCCACTTT. Its translation: CASLGHQGEWALHF.

The J gene is TRBJ1-1, the V gene TRBV15; a possible D gene is TRBD1 (6 bases). Trimming shortened V by 0 bases and J by 0 bases, and 14 bases separated the two germline ends. Per germline, CDR1 LNHNV and CDR2 YYDKDF (reference sequence). CDR3 length: 17 residues. CDR3 region: CATSRDTGQMMNTEAFF. The DNA of the CDR3 is TGTGCCACCAGCAGAGATACTGGACAGATGATGAACACTGAAGCTTTCTTT.

This chain uses TRBV7-2 with TRBJ1-3; the D is unclear. The CDR3 length is 12 residues. The V gene lost 5 bases and the J gene lost 0 bases, with 2 bases spanning the gap. Germline V lookup: CDR1 SGHTA, CDR2 FQGNSA. The CDR3 is CASSDSGNTIYF. CDR3 DNA: TGTGCCAGCAGCGACTCTGGAAACACCATATATTTT.

The chain links TRBV18 to TRBJ2-5, with D maybe TRBD2 (5 bases). The length of the CDR3 is 14 residues. CDR1 is KGHSH, CDR2 LQKENI, per germline. V was shortened by 6 bases and J by 3 bases, with 14 bases between the two germline ends. CDR3 residues: CASSASMAEETQYF. The CDR3 nucleotides read TGTGCCAGCTCGGCTAGCATGGCAGAAGAGACCCAGTACTTC.

DNA of the CDR3: TGTGCCAGCAGCCAAGATGCTCTCCGGGGGCAAGAGACCCAGTACTTC. Its translation is CASSQDALRGQETQYF. The chain has TRBV4-2 and TRBJ2-5; tentatively, D is TRBD2 (6 bases). CDR1 is LGHNA and CDR2 is YNFKEQ in the germline V gene. Trimming pared 0 bases from V and 2 bases from J, leaving 13 bases between. The CDR3 contains 16 residues.

The V gene is TRBV11-2, the J gene TRBJ1-1; D remains ambiguous. V was pared by 2 bases and J by 4 bases, with 11 bases between. Germline values: CDR1 SGHAT, CDR2 FQNNGV. The CDR3 extends over 14 amino acids. CDR3 nucleotide sequence: TGTGCCAGCAGCTTATTTAAGTTAGGCACTGAAGCTTTCTTT. The encoded protein is CASSLFKLGTEAFF.